What follows describes a single TCR beta chain. The data are from a study of blood T cell repertoires in COVID-19. Study-wide context: Samples of COVID-19 (acute and convalescent) were obtained from the United States, Italy and Spain.

Study members were between roughly 18 and 90 years old and lived in 20 to 30 US regions. Participants reported their clinical history, and cohort assignment relied on those reports. Recovery meant two consecutive negative NP/OP PCR tests, professional clearance, or resolved symptoms. Libraries were prepared by immunoSEQ multiplex PCR; TCRdb keeps only in-frame clonotypes and omits some of them. The sample has a few hundred thousand clones; about 92% are singletons. The sequence came from a woman aged 30 to 39 who had recovered from COVID-19. Sequencing used PBMCs or T cells enriched from blood (not recorded which).

The CDR3 protein is CASSPPLGGNRASGNTIYF. The DNA for the CDR3 is TGTGCCAGCAGTCCACCCCTAGGGGGTAACAGGGCATCTGGAAACACCATATATTTT. The V call is TRBV28, the J call TRBJ1-3; a weak D match, TRBD1 (6 bases). The germline V and J ends were trimmed by 5 bases and 1 base, with 24 bases remaining between them. This CDR3 is 19 amino acids long. Per germline, CDR1 MDHEN and CDR2 SYDVKM.